These 32 T cell receptor beta chains were sequenced from one sample in a study of control samples from healthy donors and cancer patients. Clones were sequenced by immunoSEQ multiplex PCR, and TCRdb holds only the in-frame ones, with some missing. This table has about 170,000 clones, 75% to 95% appearing once. The sample comprised blood. The receptors stem from a woman between 35 and 50 years old in good health.

The chain has TRBV6-1 and TRBJ1-6; D is unresolved. Germline V gene data show CDR1 as MNHNS and CDR2 as SASEGT. The germline V and J ends were trimmed by 2 bases and 0 bases, with 8 bases remaining between them. This CDR3 comprises 16 residues. In DNA form, the CDR3 reads TGTGCCAGCAGTGAAAGGTTAAGCTCCTATAATTCACCCCTCCACTTT. It translates to CASSERLSSYNSPLHF.

The chain uses TRBV5-1 and TRBJ1-1, with D unclear. This CDR3 spans 13 amino acids. V lost 2 bases, J lost 7 bases, and 12 bases lay in between. CDR1 SGHRS and CDR2 YFSETQ come from the germline V gene. The CDR3 here is CASSFSLDLEAFF. As DNA, the CDR3 is TGCGCCAGCAGCTTTTCGTTAGACCTTGAAGCTTTCTTT.

The chain uses TRBV4-1 and TRBJ1-4; 9 positions agree with TRBD1. Germline-derived CDR1 and CDR2 are MGHRA and YSYEKL. J was trimmed by 13 bases and V by 4 bases; bases with no gene match: 16. The CDR3 loop spans 16 amino acids. Here the CDR3 DNA reads TGCGCCAGCAGCCGACCGGGACAGGGCCAGGGTCGGGGACTGTTTTTT. This sequence encodes CASSRPGQGQGRGLFF.

The chain recombines TRBV9 with TRBJ2-3; 8 bases agree with TRBD2. V lost 0 bases, J lost 2 bases, and 14 bases stayed unmatched. This CDR3 contains 19 residues. Germline V lookup: CDR1 SGDLS, CDR2 YYNGEE. In DNA form, the CDR3 reads TGTGCCAGCAGCGTAGAAGTGAATGGTAGCGGGGATGTCACAGATACGCAGTATTTT. The encoded protein is CASSVEVNGSGDVTDTQYF.

The rearrangement uses TRBV9 and TRBJ2-1; TRBD2 matches at 9 bases. CDR3 length: 15 residues. Germline V gene data show CDR1 as SGDLS and CDR2 as YYNGEE. The V gene end was trimmed by 7 bases and the J gene end by 3 bases; junction bases not matched to a gene: 8. CDR3 in DNA: TGTGCCAGCGGCAGAGCGGGGGGCTTCTACAATGAGCAGTTCTTC. It is translated as CASGRAGGFYNEQFF.

This chain uses TRBV19 with TRBJ1-2; D gene unclear. Trimming pared 9 bases from V and 6 bases from J, leaving 11 bases between. The CDR3 is made up of 11 amino acids. Germline assignment: CDR1 LNHDA and CDR2 SQIVND (reference sequence). The CDR3 DNA sequence: TGTGCCAGGCCCCCCGCGGATGGCTACACCTTC. This sequence encodes CARPPADGYTF.

The chain joins TRBV6-6 to TRBJ2-7, with TRBD2 matching over 9 bases. The CDR3 runs to 14 residues. J was trimmed by 4 bases and V by 2 bases; bases with no gene match: 3. From germline, CDR1 is MNHNY and CDR2 SVGAGI (reference sequence). The CDR3 loop is CASSYDTSGYEQYF. The DNA for the CDR3 is TGTGCCAGCAGTTACGATACTAGCGGGTACGAGCAGTACTTC.

V is TRBV16 and J is TRBJ1-2; D gene ambiguous. CDR3 length: 14 residues. V was trimmed by 1 base and J by 4 bases, leaving 10 bases between them. The V gene's germline CDR1 is KGHSY and CDR2 FQNENV. CDR3 sequence (DNA): TGTGCCAGCAGCCAATATGCCGATAGCTATGGCTACACCTTC. Its translation is CASSQYADSYGYTF. The full variable domain, its missing parts supplied by reference TRBV16 and TRBJ1-2, is GEEVAQTPKHLVRGEGQKAKLYCAPIKGHSYVFWYQQVLKNEFKFLISFQNENVFDETGMPKERFSAKCLPNSPCSLEIQATKLEDSAVYFCASSQYADSYGYTFGSGTRLTVV.

The table lists this clone with a few counts. The chain carries TRBV20-1 and TRBJ2-3, with TRBD2 as a possible D gene (6 bases). Trimming removed 3 bases from V and 0 bases from J, with 13 bases in between. The CDR3 contains 15 residues. Germline CDR1 and CDR2: DFQATT and SNEGSKA (reference sequence). In DNA, the CDR3 is TGCAGTGCTAGTCCTCTCGCGGGGAGCACAGATACGCAGTATTTT. Residues: CSASPLAGSTDTQYF.

V gene TRBV7-9 combines with J gene TRBJ2-5; D unclear. This CDR3 region has 14 residues. Germline lookup yields CDR1 SEHNR and CDR2 FQNEAQ (reference sequence). V lost 1 base to trimming and J lost 7 bases, with 13 bases between them. Written as DNA, the CDR3 is TGTGCCAGCAGCTTAGACTTACTCTCGGGGACCCAGTACTTC. It is translated as CASSLDLLSGTQYF.

The chain recombines TRBV9 with TRBJ1-4, with 8 positions matching TRBD1. This CDR3 region has 14 residues. Germline V gene sequence: CDR1 SGDLS, CDR2 YYNGEE. Germline trimming cut 3 bases from V and 7 bases from J; bases unmatched to any gene: 5. CDR3 nucleotide sequence: TGTGCCAGCAGCGGGGACAGGTCAGGTGAAAAACTGTTTTTT. This sequence encodes CASSGDRSGEKLFF.

Points on this clone: At one end, the junction sequence differs from germline, possibly due to a read error. The chain uses TRBV6-2 or TRBV6-3 and TRBJ2-2; 9 bases fit TRBD1. The CDR3 is made up of 14 amino acids. The V gene's germline CDR1 is MNHEY and CDR2 SVGEGT. This CDR3 reads CASTYRGQGGELFF. The CDR3 DNA reads as TGTGCCAGCACTTACAGGGGGCAGGGCGGGGAGCTGTTTTTT.

The chain couples TRBV2 to TRBJ2-3, with 13 bases identical to TRBD2. Trimming removed 9 bases from V and 0 bases from J; junction bases left unmatched: 9. CDR1 is SNHLY and CDR2 is FYNNEI in the germline V gene. The CDR3 consists of 17 residues. The CDR3 DNA reads TGTGCCAGTCTACTAGCGGGGGGGCGTGCTAGCACAGATACGCAGTATTTT. It codes for CASLLAGGRASTDTQYF.

DNA for the CDR3: TGTGCCAGCAGCTTAGCCATCGGAGGGCTGGGAGACTATGGCTACACCTTC. Translation: CASSLAIGGLGDYGYTF. The V gene is TRBV7-9, the J gene TRBJ1-2; D uncertain. Trimming took 0 bases from V and 3 from J, leaving 17 bases between them. Per germline, CDR1 SEHNR and CDR2 FQNEAQ (reference sequence). The CDR3 spans 17 residues.

The CDR3: CASRGNGFPYEQYF. The CDR3 DNA follows: TGCGCCAGCAGAGGCAACGGGTTCCCCTACGAGCAGTACTTC. The genes are TRBV5-1 and TRBJ2-7; no reliable D call. The CDR3 spans 14 residues. The germline CDR1 and CDR2 sequences are SGHRS and YFSETQ. Between the trimmed V and J ends, which lost 5 bases and 2 bases, there was a span of 14 bases.

The V call is TRBV19, the J call TRBJ1-5; possible D gene TRBD1, 6 bases. Per the germline V gene, CDR1 is LNHDA and CDR2 is SQIVND (reference sequence). The CDR3 has 14 residues. V lost 7 bases and J lost 1, with 11 bases in between. The CDR3 nucleotides read TGTGCCAGTAATACAGGGAGGAGCAATCAGCCCCAGCATTTT. It encodes CASNTGRSNQPQHF.

The chain recombines TRBV7-9 with TRBJ2-1; 7 bases map to TRBD1. This CDR3 comprises 12 residues. From germline, CDR1 is SEHNR and CDR2 FQNEAQ (reference sequence). Unmatched junction bases numbered 7, after V lost 5 bases and J lost 12 bases. The DNA of the CDR3 is TGTGCCAGCAGCCAGCCGACAGGGATGCAGTTCTTC. It codes for CASSQPTGMQFF.

J is TRBJ1-1 and V is TRBV19, with D possibly being TRBD1 (6 bases). The length of the CDR3 is 15 residues. V gave up 7 bases and J gave up 0 bases, with 15 bases separating them. Germline-derived CDR1 and CDR2 are LNHDA and SQIVND (reference sequence). The CDR3 bases are TGTGCCAGTAACGACATGGGACACATGAACACTGAAGCTTTCTTT. This translates into CASNDMGHMNTEAFF.

CDR3: CASSPSGRGGNNEQFF. DNA for the CDR3: TGTGCCAGCAGCCCAAGCGGGAGGGGCGGTAACAATGAGCAGTTCTTC. The chain joins TRBV11-2 to TRBJ2-1; 10 nucleotides align to TRBD2. Per germline, CDR1 SGHAT and CDR2 FQNNGV. Unmatched junction bases numbered 9, after V lost 5 bases and J lost 5 bases. The CDR3 runs 16 residues.

V and J are TRBV2 and TRBJ1-1, with D possibly matching TRBD1 (5 bases). The V end lost 3 bases, the J end lost 4 bases, and 12 bases lay between the germline ends. This CDR3 region has 14 residues. The germline CDR1 and CDR2 sequences are SNHLY and FYNNEI. The CDR3 coding sequence is TGTGCCAGCAGTGACCTCGTCGGGGGCACTGAAGCTTTCTTT. Translating gives CASSDLVGGTEAFF.

The rearrangement links TRBV2 to TRBJ1-1; a possible D gene is TRBD1 (6 bases). The germline gives CDR1 SNHLY, CDR2 FYNNEI. Trimming stripped 3 bases from V and 7 bases from J, with 12 bases between. The CDR3 is made up of 13 amino acids. CDR3 bases: TGTGCCAGCAGTGAGTTGATGGACAGTGAAGCTTTCTTT. Its translation is CASSELMDSEAFF.

The chain joins TRBV7-7 to TRBJ2-2; D gene unclear. This CDR3 contains 13 residues. Germline V gives CDR1 SSHAT, CDR2 FNYEAQ (reference sequence). The ends were cut back, 4 bases at V and 7 bases at J, with 10 bases in the middle. As DNA, the CDR3 is TGTGCCAGCAGCTACCCCGCCAGCGGGGAGCTGTTTTTT. This codes for CASSYPASGELFF.

This clone was found once. This chain links TRBV3-1 (or the pseudogene TRBV3-2) with TRBJ2-7; 8 bases are a match to TRBD2. The CDR3 is 15 residues long. The germline V gene encodes CDR1 LGHDT and CDR2 YNNKEL (reference sequence). The V segment lost 2 bases and the J segment 2 bases; nucleotides outside the gene matches: 5. The CDR3 loop is CASSQLTSAAYEQYF. For the CDR3, the DNA is TGTGCCAGCAGCCAACTGACTAGCGCCGCCTACGAGCAGTACTTC.

V gene TRBV5-1 combines with J gene TRBJ1-1; no definite D call. Germline V CDR1 and CDR2: SGHRS, YFSETQ. There are 13 residues in the CDR3. V was cut by 5 bases and J by 0 bases, with 8 bases left in between. CDR3 sequence: CASSGQVNTEAFF. The CDR3 DNA reads as TGCGCCAGCAGTGGTCAGGTGAACACTGAAGCTTTCTTT.

The chain combines TRBV20-1 with TRBJ1-5; D call uncertain. CDR3 length: 14 residues. Germline lookup yields CDR1 DFQATT and CDR2 SNEGSKA (reference sequence). V dropped 3 bases and J dropped 10 bases, with 19 bases sitting between them. The chain's CDR3 is CSASIPPPAGPQHF. Here the CDR3 DNA reads TGCAGTGCTAGTATCCCGCCCCCTGCGGGTCCCCAGCATTTT.

The V and J genes are TRBV7-9 and TRBJ2-5, with a weak D call TRBD1 (5 bases). In germline, CDR1 is SEHNR, CDR2 FQNEAQ (reference sequence). The CDR3 loop spans 15 amino acids. V lost 0 bases and J 1 base, leaving 9 bases between the germline ends. CDR3: CASSLAQGPQETQYF. The CDR3 DNA follows: TGTGCCAGCAGCTTAGCCCAGGGCCCCCAAGAGACCCAGTACTTC.

This clone was seen once. The CDR3 DNA is TGTGCCACCAGCGGAGGGGTCGACAGTAATGAAAAACTGTTTTTT. Its translation: CATSGGVDSNEKLFF. V gene TRBV15 combines with J gene TRBJ1-4; tentative D call: TRBD1 (5 bases). Between the trimmed V and J ends, which lost 5 bases and 4 bases, there was a span of 14 bases. Germline-derived CDR1 and CDR2 are LNHNV and YYDKDF (reference sequence). This CDR3 contains 15 residues.

The CDR3 nucleotides are TGTGCCAGCAGTTTCTTGTCGTGGGCAGAGCAGTACTTC. Translation: CASSFLSWAEQYF. This sequence joins TRBV12-3 or TRBV12-4 and TRBJ2-7; the D is unclear. There are 13 residues in the CDR3. With 3 bases removed from V and 7 bases from J, the gap between germline ends came to 13 bases.

The CDR3 nucleotides read TGTGCCAGCAGTTACGACAGAAATTCACCCCTCCACTTT. Its protein product is CASSYDRNSPLHF. J is TRBJ1-6 and V is TRBV6-5, with a tentative D call TRBD1 (5 bases). Germline lookup yields CDR1 MNHEY and CDR2 SVGAGI. V lost 2 bases, J lost 7 bases, and 6 bases lay in between. The CDR3 has 13 amino acids.

V usage is TRBV5-4 and J usage is TRBJ1-5, with TRBD1 matching 10 bases. Germline V lookup: CDR1 SGHNT, CDR2 YYREEE (reference sequence). Trimming removed 4 bases from V and 2 bases from J; junction bases left unmatched: 6. The CDR3 spans 16 residues. This CDR3 reads CASSRGTGDGNQPQHF. For the CDR3, the DNA is TGTGCCAGCAGCCGCGGGACAGGGGACGGCAATCAGCCCCAGCATTTT.

The table lists this clone with a count of one. The rearrangement links TRBV5-1 to TRBJ2-2, with 7 bases that match TRBD2. CDR1 is SGHRS and CDR2 is YFSETQ in the germline V gene. Trimming at V came to 0 bases and at J to 10 bases, leaving 3 bases not matched to a gene. CDR3 size: 13 residues. CDR3 sequence: CASSLERGVELFF. For the CDR3, the DNA is TGCGCCAGCAGCTTGGAACGGGGGGTGGAGCTGTTTTTT. Looking up the rest from reference TRBV5-1 and TRBJ2-2 gives the full variable domain: KAGVTQTPRYLIKTRGQQVTLSCSPISGHRSVSWYQQTPGQGLQFLFEYFSETQRNKGNFPGRFSGRQFSNSRSEMNVSTLELGDSALYLCASSLERGVELFFGEGSRLTVL.

The CDR3 region is CASCYMATTTLNEQFF. CDR3 bases: TGCGCCAGCTGCTATATGGCCACTACCACTCTCAATGAGCAGTTCTTC. The genes are TRBV5-1 and TRBJ2-1; no reliable D call. V was clipped by 7 bases and J by 6 bases, with 23 bases between them. The CDR3 extends over 16 amino acids. CDR1 SGHRS and CDR2 YFSETQ come from the germline V gene.